This TCR beta chain stems from a study of cytomegalovirus exposure and HLA in healthy donors. The donors gave bone marrow, and they were healthy. As concerns this clone: The target antigen is unknown.

PCR primers comprised 60 Vbeta and 13 Jbeta primers. TCRdb's copy holds only in-frame clones and misses some; the assay was immunoSEQ multiplex PCR. The top ten clones hold more than 5% of a sample with over 100,000 clones, about a tenth of them seen once. Whole-study results and caveats: As a later analysis revealed, the rate of TCR association differed by HLA locus, with DRB1 most and HLA-C fewest. Near-uniform donor sequencing depth was presumed by presence/absence analyses. Investigators reported over 150 TCR beta chains as tied to cytomegalovirus.

There are 15 residues in the CDR3. CDR1 MDHEN and CDR2 SYDVKM come from the germline V gene. V was cut by 7 bases and J by 0 bases, with 14 bases left in between. The sequenced sample was PBMCs. This receptor was obtained from a man in his forties in good health and CMV-seropositive. The V and J genes are TRBV28 and TRBJ2-3, with D perhaps matching TRBD2 (5 bases). The CDR3 DNA reads TGTGCCAGCACCCGAGCGGTGACTAGCACAGATACGCAGTATTTT. Its translation is CASTRAVTSTDTQYF. Combining the CDR3 with reference TRBV28 and TRBJ2-3 gives the whole variable domain DVKVTQSSRYLVKRTGEKVFLECVQDMDHENMFWYRQDPGLGLRLIYFSYDVKMKEKGDIPEGYSVSREKKERFSLILESASTNQTSMYLCASTRAVTSTDTQYFGPGTRLTVL.